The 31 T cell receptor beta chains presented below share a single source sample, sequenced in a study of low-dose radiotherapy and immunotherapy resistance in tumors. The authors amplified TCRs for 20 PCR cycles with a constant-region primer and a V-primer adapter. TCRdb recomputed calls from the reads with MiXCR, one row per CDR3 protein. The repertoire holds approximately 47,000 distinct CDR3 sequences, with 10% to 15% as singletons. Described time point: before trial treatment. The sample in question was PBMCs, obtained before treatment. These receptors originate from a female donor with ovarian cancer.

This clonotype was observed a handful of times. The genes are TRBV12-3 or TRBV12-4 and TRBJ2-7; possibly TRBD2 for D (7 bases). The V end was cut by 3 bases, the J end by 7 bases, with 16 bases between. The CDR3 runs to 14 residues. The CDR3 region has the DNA TGTGCCAGCAGTTTTTCCACAGGGAGGGGGGAGCAGTACTTC. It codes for CASSFSTGRGEQYF.

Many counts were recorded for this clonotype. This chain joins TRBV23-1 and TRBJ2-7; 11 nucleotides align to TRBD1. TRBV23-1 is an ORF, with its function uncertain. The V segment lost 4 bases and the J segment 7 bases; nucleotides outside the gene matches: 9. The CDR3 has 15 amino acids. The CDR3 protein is CASSREPGQGGEQYF. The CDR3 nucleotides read TGCGCCAGCAGTCGCGAACCGGGACAGGGGGGAGAGCAGTACTTC.

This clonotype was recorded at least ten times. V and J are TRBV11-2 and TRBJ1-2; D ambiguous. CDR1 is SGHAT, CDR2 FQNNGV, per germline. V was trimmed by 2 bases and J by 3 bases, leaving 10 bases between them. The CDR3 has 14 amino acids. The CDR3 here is CASSLSGSYYGYTF. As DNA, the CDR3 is TGTGCCAGCAGCTTAAGCGGCAGCTACTATGGCTACACCTTC.

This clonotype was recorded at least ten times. In DNA form, the CDR3 reads TGTGCTAGTGGCCTCTCCGGCGCGGGATTACAAGAGACCCAGTACTTC. Amino acids: CASGLSGAGLQETQYF. The genes are TRBV12-5 and TRBJ2-5, with a weak D call TRBD2 (6 bases). Trimming removed 6 bases from V and 2 bases from J, with 19 bases in between. CDR3 size: 16 residues. The V gene's germline CDR1 is LGHNT and CDR2 FRNRAP.

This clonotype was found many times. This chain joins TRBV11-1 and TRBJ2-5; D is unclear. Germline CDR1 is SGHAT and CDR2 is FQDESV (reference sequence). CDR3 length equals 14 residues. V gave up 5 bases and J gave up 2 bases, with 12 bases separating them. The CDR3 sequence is CASSQREKQETQYF. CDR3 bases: TGTGCCAGCAGCCAACGAGAGAAACAAGAGACCCAGTACTTC. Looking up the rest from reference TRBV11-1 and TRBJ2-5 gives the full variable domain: EAEVAQSPRYKITEKSQAVAFWCDPISGHATLYWYRQILGQGPELLVQFQDESVVDDSQLPKDRFSAERLKGVDSTLKIQPAELGDSAMYLCASSQREKQETQYFGPGTRLLVL.

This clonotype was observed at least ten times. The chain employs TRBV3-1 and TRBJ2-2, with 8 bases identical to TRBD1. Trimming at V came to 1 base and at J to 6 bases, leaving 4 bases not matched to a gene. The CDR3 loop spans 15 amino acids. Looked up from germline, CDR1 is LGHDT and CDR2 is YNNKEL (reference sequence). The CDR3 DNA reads TGTGCCAGCAGCCAAGGAAGACAGGGGCCCGGGGAGCTGTTTTTT. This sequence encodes CASSQGRQGPGELFF.

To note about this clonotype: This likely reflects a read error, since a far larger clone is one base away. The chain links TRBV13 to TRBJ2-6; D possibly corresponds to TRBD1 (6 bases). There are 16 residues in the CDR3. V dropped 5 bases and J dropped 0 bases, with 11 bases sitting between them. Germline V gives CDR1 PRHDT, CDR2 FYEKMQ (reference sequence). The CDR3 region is CASSITGPSGANVLTF. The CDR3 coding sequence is TGTGCCAGCAGCATTACAGGGCCCTCTGGGGCCAACGTCCTGACTTTC.

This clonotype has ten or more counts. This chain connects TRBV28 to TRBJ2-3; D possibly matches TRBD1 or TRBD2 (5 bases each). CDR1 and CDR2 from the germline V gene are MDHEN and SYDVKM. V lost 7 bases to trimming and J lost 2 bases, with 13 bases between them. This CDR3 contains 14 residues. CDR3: CASTTGPTTDTQYF. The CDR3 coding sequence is TGTGCCAGCACCACGGGACCGACCACAGATACGCAGTATTTT.

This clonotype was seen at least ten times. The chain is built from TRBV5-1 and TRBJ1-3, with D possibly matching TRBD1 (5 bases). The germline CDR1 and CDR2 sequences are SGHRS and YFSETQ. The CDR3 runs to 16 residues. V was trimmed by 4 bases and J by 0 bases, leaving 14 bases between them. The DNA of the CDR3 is TGCGCCAGCAGCGAGGGGATCAACTTCTCTGGAAACACCATATATTTT. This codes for CASSEGINFSGNTIYF.

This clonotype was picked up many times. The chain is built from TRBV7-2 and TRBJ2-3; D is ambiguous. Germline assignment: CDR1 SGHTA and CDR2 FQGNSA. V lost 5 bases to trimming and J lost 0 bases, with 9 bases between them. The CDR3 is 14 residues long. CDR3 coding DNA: TGTGCCAGCAGCGGTAGACGGAGCACAGATACGCAGTATTTT. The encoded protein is CASSGRRSTDTQYF.

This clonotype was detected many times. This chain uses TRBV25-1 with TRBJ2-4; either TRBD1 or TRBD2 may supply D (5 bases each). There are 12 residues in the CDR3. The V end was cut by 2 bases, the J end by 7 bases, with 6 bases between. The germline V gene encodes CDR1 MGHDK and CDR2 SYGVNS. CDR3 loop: CASSEEGNIQYF. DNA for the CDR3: TGTGCCAGCAGTGAAGAGGGGAACATTCAGTACTTC.

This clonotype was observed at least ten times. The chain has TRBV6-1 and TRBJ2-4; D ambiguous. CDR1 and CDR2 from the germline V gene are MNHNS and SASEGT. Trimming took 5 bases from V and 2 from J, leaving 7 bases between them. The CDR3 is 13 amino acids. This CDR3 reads CASSMGTKNIQYF. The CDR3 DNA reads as TGTGCCAGCAGTATGGGTACCAAAAACATTCAGTACTTC.

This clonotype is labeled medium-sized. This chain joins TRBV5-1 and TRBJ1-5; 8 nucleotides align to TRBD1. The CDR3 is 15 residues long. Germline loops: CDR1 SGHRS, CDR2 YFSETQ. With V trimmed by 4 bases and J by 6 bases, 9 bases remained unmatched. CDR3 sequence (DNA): TGCGCCAGCAGCGCGACAGGGGCTAATGGTCAGCCCCAGCATTTT. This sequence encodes CASSATGANGQPQHF.

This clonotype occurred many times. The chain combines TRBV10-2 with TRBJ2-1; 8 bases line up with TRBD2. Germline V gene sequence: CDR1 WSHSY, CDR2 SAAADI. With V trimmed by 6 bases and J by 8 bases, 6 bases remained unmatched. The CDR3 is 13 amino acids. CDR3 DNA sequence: TGCGCCAGCAGGGCGGGGGGCGGGGATGAGCAGTTCTTC. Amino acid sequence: CASRAGGGDEQFF.

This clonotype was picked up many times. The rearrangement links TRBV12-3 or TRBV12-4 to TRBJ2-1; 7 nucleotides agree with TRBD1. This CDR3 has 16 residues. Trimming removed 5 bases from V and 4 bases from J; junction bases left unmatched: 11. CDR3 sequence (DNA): TGTGCCAGCAGTCCCCCAATCCCGACAGGGTACAATGAGCAGTTCTTC. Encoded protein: CASSPPIPTGYNEQFF.

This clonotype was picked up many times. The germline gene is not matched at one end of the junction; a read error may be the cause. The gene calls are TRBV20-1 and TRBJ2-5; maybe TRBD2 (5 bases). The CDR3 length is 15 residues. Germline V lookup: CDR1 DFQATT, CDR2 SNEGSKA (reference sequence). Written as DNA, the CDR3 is TGCAGTGCTAGGGACCCCTTGGGAGAAAAAGAAACCCAGTACTTC. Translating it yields CSARDPLGEKETQYF.

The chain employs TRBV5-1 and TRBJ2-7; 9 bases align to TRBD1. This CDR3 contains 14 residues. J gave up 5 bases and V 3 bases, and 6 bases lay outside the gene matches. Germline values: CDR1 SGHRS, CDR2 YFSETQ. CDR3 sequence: CASSSGTGFHEQYF. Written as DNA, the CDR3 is TGCGCCAGCAGCTCCGGGACAGGGTTCCACGAGCAGTACTTC.

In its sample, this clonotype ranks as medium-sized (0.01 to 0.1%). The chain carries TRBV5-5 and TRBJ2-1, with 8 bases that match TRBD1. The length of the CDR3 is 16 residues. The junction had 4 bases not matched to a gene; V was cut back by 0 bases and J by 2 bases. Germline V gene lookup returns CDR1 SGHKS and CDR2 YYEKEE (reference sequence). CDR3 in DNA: TGTGCCAGCAGCTTGGAAGAGGACAGGGCCTACAATGAGCAGTTCTTC. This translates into CASSLEEDRAYNEQFF.

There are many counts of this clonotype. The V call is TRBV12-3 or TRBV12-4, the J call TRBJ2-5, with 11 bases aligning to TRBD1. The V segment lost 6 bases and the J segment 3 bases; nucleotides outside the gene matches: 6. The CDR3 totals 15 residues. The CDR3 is CASRGRDRGEETQYF. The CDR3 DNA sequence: TGTGCCAGCAGGGGGAGGGACAGGGGGGAAGAGACCCAGTACTTC.

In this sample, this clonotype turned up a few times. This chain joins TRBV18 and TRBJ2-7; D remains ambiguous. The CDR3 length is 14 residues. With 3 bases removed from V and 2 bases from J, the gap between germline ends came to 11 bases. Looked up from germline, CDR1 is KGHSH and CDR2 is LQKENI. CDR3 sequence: CASSPPQTPYEQYF. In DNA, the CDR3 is TGTGCCAGCTCACCTCCCCAAACCCCCTACGAGCAGTACTTC.

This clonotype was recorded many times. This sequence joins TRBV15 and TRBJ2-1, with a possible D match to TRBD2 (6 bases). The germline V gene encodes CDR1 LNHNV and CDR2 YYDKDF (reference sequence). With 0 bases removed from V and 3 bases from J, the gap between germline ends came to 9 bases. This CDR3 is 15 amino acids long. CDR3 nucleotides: TGTGCCACCAGCAGAGAAAGTAGCGGCTACAATGAGCAGTTCTTC. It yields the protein CATSRESSGYNEQFF.

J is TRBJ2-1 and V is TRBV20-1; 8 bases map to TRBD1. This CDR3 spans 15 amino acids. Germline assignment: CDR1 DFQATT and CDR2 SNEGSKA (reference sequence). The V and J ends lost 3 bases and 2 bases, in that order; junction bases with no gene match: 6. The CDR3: CSASPKDRAYNEQFF. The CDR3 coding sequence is TGCAGTGCTAGTCCTAAGGACAGGGCCTACAATGAGCAGTTCTTC.

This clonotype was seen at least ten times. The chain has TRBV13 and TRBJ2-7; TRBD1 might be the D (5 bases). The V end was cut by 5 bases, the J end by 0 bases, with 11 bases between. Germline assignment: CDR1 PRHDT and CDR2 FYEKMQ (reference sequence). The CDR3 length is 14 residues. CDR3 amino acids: CASSTTDPSYEQYF. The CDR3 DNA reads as TGTGCCAGCAGCACGACAGACCCCTCCTACGAGCAGTACTTC.

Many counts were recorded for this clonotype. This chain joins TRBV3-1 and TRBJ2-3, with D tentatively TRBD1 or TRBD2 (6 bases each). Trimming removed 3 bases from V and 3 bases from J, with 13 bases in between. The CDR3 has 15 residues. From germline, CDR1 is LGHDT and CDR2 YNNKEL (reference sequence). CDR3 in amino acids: CASSQRGRGTDTQYF. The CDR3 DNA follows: TGTGCCAGCAGCCAGCGGGGCAGGGGTACAGATACGCAGTATTTT.

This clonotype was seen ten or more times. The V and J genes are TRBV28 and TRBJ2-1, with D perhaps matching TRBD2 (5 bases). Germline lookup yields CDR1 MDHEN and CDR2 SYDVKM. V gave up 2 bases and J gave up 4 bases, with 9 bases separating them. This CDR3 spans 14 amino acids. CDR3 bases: TGTGCCAGCAGTTTAGGCGGGTTGTACAATGAGCAGTTCTTC. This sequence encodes CASSLGGLYNEQFF.

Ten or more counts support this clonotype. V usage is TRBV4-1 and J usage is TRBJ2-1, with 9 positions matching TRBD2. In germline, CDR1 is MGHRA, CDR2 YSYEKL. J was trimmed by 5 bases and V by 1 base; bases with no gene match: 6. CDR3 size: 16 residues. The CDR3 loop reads CASSQGSGSPHNEQFF. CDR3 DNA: TGCGCCAGCAGCCAAGGTAGCGGGAGCCCCCACAATGAGCAGTTCTTC.

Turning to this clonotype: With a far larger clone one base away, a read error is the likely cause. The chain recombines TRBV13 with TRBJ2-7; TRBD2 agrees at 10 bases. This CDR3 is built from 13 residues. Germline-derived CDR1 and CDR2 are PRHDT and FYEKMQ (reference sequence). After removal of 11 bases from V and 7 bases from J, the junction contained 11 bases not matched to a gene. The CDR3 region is CAGSGGARNEQYF. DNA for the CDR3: TGTGCCGGGAGCGGGGGGGCCAGGAATGAGCAGTACTTC.

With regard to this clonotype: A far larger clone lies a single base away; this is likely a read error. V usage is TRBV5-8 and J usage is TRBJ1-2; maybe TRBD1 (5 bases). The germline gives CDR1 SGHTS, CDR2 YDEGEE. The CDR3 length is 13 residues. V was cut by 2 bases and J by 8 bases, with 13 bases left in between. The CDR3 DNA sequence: TGTGCCAGCAGCTTAACCAGGGATGACGGCTACACCTTC. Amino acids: CASSLTRDDGYTF.

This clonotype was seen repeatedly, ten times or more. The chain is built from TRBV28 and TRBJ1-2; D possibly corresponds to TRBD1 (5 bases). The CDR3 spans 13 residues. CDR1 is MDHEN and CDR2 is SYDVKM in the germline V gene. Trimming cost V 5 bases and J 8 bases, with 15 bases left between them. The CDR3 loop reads CASSTWTRGGYTF. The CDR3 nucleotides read TGTGCCAGCAGTACCTGGACCCGGGGGGGCTACACCTTC.

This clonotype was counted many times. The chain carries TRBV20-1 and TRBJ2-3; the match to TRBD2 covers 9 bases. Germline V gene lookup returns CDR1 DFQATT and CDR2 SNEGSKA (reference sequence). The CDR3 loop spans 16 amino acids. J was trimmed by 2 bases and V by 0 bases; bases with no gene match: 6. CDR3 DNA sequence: TGCAGTGCTAGAGATTACGGCGGGGGGGTCACAGATACGCAGTATTTT. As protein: CSARDYGGGVTDTQYF.

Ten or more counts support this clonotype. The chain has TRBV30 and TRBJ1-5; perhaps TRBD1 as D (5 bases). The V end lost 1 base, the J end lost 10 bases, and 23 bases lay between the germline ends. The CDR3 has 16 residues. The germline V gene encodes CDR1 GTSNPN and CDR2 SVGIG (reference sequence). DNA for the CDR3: TGTGCCTGGAGTGGGGGTAGCGGGGCAGACAAGGGACCCCAGCATTTT. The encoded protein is CAWSGGSGADKGPQHF.